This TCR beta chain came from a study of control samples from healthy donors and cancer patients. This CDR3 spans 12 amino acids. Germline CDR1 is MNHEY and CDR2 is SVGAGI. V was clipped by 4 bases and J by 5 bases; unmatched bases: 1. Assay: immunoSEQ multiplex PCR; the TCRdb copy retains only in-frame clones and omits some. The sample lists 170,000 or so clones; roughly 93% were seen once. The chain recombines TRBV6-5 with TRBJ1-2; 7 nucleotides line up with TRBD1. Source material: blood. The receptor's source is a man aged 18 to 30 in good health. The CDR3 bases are TGTGCCAGCAGTTTGACAGGGTATGGCTACACCTTC. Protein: CASSLTGYGYTF.